Each of the 29 T cell receptor beta chains below was sequenced from the same sample in a study of blood T cell repertoires in COVID-19. Data came from immunoSEQ multiplex PCR; TCRdb stores just in-frame clones and leaves some out. The table lists more than 150,000 clones, approximately 86% of them singletons, with approximately 2.2% in the top ten. The specimen sequenced was PBMCs or T cells enriched from blood (not recorded which). The receptors here all came from a woman aged 25 to 39 who had recovered from COVID-19.

Remarks on this clone: At one end the junction does not follow the germline gene, possibly because of a read error. This chain links TRBV7-9 with TRBJ2-7; the match to TRBD1 covers 7 bases. Germline values: CDR1 SEHNR, CDR2 FQNEAQ (reference sequence). The CDR3 spans 13 residues. The CDR3 nucleotides are TGTGCTAGCAGACAAGGGACAGCGTACGAGCAGTACTTC. Translating gives CASRQGTAYEQYF.

This clone was recorded once. DNA for the CDR3: TGTGCCAGCAGTTTAGCGAGGGAGCAGTACTTC. Amino acid sequence: CASSLAREQYF. The chain has TRBV12-3 or TRBV12-4 and TRBJ2-7; D is uncertain. The CDR3 consists of 11 residues. V lost 0 bases and J lost 7, with 4 bases in between.

The J gene is TRBJ2-7, the V gene TRBV25-1; maybe TRBD1 (5 bases). Germline CDR1 reads MGHDK; CDR2 reads SYGVNS. The V end lost 5 bases, the J end lost 2 bases, and 10 bases lay between the germline ends. The CDR3 length is 13 residues. CDR3 region: CASSTGVTYEQYF. DNA for the CDR3: TGTGCCAGCAGTACAGGTGTGACCTACGAGCAGTACTTC.

The V call is TRBV3-1 (or the pseudogene TRBV3-2), the J call TRBJ1-1; D is unclear. Germline V gives CDR1 LGHDT, CDR2 YNNKEL (reference sequence). The V end lost 4 bases, the J end lost 2 bases, and 14 bases lay between the germline ends. The CDR3 totals 15 residues. DNA for the CDR3: TGTGCCAGCAGCCCTCGCGCGGCGGGCAACACTGAAGCTTTCTTT. Protein sequence: CASSPRAAGNTEAFF.

The chain carries TRBV21-1 and TRBJ2-3; no check of the table's D call, TRBD2, against the DNA was made. TRBV21-1 is described as a pseudogene. The CDR3 has 18 residues. Here the CDR3 reads CASSPRWTSGSGADTQYF. The CDR3 DNA follows: TGTGCCAGCAGCCCCCGGTGGACTAGCGGGAGTGGGGCAGATACGCAGTATTTT.

This sequence joins TRBV7-9 and TRBJ2-5, with D uncertain. CDR3 length equals 14 residues. Trimming removed 5 bases at V and 4 bases at J, with 14 bases between. Germline V lookup: CDR1 SEHNR, CDR2 FQNEAQ (reference sequence). CDR3 nucleotide sequence: TGTGCCAGCAGCCCCGATACTAACTCAGAGACCCAGTACTTC. Protein: CASSPDTNSETQYF.

This clone was detected only once. The V call is TRBV4-2, the J call TRBJ1-3; 7 bases map to TRBD1. This CDR3 is 16 amino acids long. Trimming removed 4 bases from V and 0 bases from J; junction bases left unmatched: 6. The germline V gene encodes CDR1 LGHNA and CDR2 YNFKEQ. The CDR3 loop is CASSRTGADSGNTIYF. The CDR3 nucleotides read TGTGCCAGCAGCCGGACAGGCGCTGACTCTGGAAACACCATATATTTT.

This clone was picked up one time. This rearrangement joins TRBV5-4 to TRBJ1-6; TRBD1 matches 9 bases. The V gene's germline CDR1 is SGHNT and CDR2 YYREEE (reference sequence). With V trimmed by 1 base and J by 5 bases, 1 base remained unmatched. This CDR3 is built from 15 residues. This CDR3 reads CASSLRDRDNSPLHF. In DNA, the CDR3 is TGTGCCAGCAGCTTGAGGGACAGGGATAATTCACCCCTCCACTTT. The full variable domain, rest sourced from reference TRBV5-4 and TRBJ1-6, is ETGVTQSPTHLIKTRGQQVTLRCSSQSGHNTVSWYQQALGQGPQFIFQYYREEENGRGNFPPRFSGLQFPNYSSELNVNALELDDSALYLCASSLRDRDNSPLHFGNGTRLTVT.

The gene calls are TRBV28 and TRBJ2-7, with TRBD2 identical over 8 bases. This CDR3 is built from 14 residues. The germline CDR1 and CDR2 sequences are MDHEN and SYDVKM. Trimming removed 6 bases from V and 0 bases from J; junction bases left unmatched: 4. CDR3 coding DNA: TGTGCCAGCAGACTAGCGGAGAGCTCCTACGAGCAGTACTTC. It is translated as CASRLAESSYEQYF.

This clone was recorded only once. The rearrangement joins TRBV9 to TRBJ1-1; D is perhaps TRBD1 (5 bases). The CDR3 extends over 15 amino acids. The V and J ends lost 0 bases and 3 bases respectively, with 12 bases between them. CDR1 is SGDLS, CDR2 YYNGEE, per germline. Here the CDR3 reads CASSVGAGYDTEAFF. DNA of the CDR3: TGTGCCAGCAGCGTAGGGGCAGGGTATGACACTGAAGCTTTCTTT.

The chain links TRBV5-6 to TRBJ1-3; D is uncertain. Germline V gives CDR1 SGHDT, CDR2 YYEEEE. Between the trimmed V and J ends, which lost 4 bases and 2 bases, there was a span of 13 bases. The length of the CDR3 is 15 residues. The CDR3 DNA reads as TGTGCCAGCAGCGCGAACCCCGGGACTGGAAACACCATATATTTT. It encodes CASSANPGTGNTIYF.

The V and J genes are TRBV27 and TRBJ2-7; D uncertain. This CDR3 is 11 amino acids long. V was trimmed by 2 bases and J by 3 bases, leaving 2 bases between them. CDR1 MNHEY and CDR2 SMNVEV come from the germline V gene (reference sequence). Here the CDR3 DNA reads TGTGCCAGCAGTTTACTCTACGAGCAGTACTTC. Amino acid sequence: CASSLLYEQYF.

The V call is TRBV28, the J call TRBJ2-5; 11 bases line up with TRBD1. V gave up 6 bases and J gave up 5 bases; unmatched junction bases: 2. Germline CDR1 reads MDHEN; CDR2 reads SYDVKM. CDR3 length equals 13 residues. The CDR3 loop is CASRGTGGETQYF. The CDR3 coding sequence is TGTGCCAGCAGAGGGACAGGGGGGGAGACCCAGTACTTC.

The chain has TRBV7-9 and TRBJ1-4; 7 nucleotides match TRBD1. The CDR3 length is 12 residues. Per the germline V gene, CDR1 is SEHNR and CDR2 is FQNEAQ (reference sequence). The V segment lost 11 bases and the J segment 4 bases; nucleotides outside the gene matches: 4. CDR3 sequence reads: CAAQGDNEKLFF. CDR3 nucleotides: TGTGCCGCCCAGGGGGATAATGAAAAACTGTTTTTT.

This chain links TRBV30 with TRBJ2-3; 9 bases align to TRBD1. Germline V lookup: CDR1 GTSNPN, CDR2 SVGIG (reference sequence). With V trimmed by 3 bases and J by 2 bases, 21 bases remained unmatched. This CDR3 contains 20 residues. The CDR3 reads CAWRIKPGQGKGWDTDTQYF. The CDR3 DNA reads TGTGCCTGGAGGATAAAACCGGGACAGGGAAAAGGTTGGGACACAGATACGCAGTATTTT.

J is TRBJ2-3 and V is TRBV15; 7 nucleotides agree with TRBD1. The junction had 3 bases not matched to a gene; V was cut back by 0 bases and J by 0 bases. This CDR3 has 16 amino acids. CDR1 is LNHNV and CDR2 is YYDKDF in the germline V gene (reference sequence). CDR3 DNA: TGTGCCACCAGCAGAGAAAAGGGGGCTAGCACAGATACGCAGTATTTT. Amino acids: CATSREKGASTDTQYF. The whole variable domain, remainder taken from reference TRBV15 and TRBJ2-3, is DAMVIQNPRYQVTQFGKPVTLSCSQTLNHNVMYWYQQKSSQAPKLLFHYYDKDFNNEADTPDNFQSRRPNTSFCFLDIRSPGLGDTAMYLCATSREKGASTDTQYFGPGTRLTVL.

This clone showed up just once. The V gene is TRBV6-2 or TRBV6-3, the J gene TRBJ2-1; 13 bases match TRBD2. J gave up 9 bases and V 0 bases, and 5 bases lay outside the gene matches. The V gene's germline CDR1 is MNHEY and CDR2 SVGEGT. The CDR3 extends over 16 amino acids. CDR3 nucleotides: TGTGCCAGCAGTTACTCTACTAGCGGGGGGGCTTTTGAGCAGTTCTTC. This codes for CASSYSTSGGAFEQFF.

This chain joins TRBV7-3 and TRBJ1-1; D may be TRBD1 (5 bases). Germline CDR1 and CDR2: SGHTA and FQGTGA. With 3 bases removed from V and 0 bases from J, the gap between germline ends came to 11 bases. The CDR3 extends over 15 amino acids. CDR3 residues: CASSLSGTVNTEAFF. The CDR3 nucleotides read TGTGCCAGCAGCTTGAGCGGGACGGTGAACACTGAAGCTTTCTTT.

The V and J genes are TRBV3-1 (or the pseudogene TRBV3-2) and TRBJ1-4; the D is unclear. The CDR3 is made up of 16 amino acids. V gave up 5 bases and J gave up 1 base, with 14 bases separating them. Per the germline V gene, CDR1 is LGHDT and CDR2 is YNNKEL (reference sequence). CDR3 DNA: TGTGCCAGCAGCTTCCCTGGGCGGGAAACTAATGAAAAACTGTTTTTT. Translating gives CASSFPGRETNEKLFF.

This sequence joins TRBV5-8 and TRBJ2-7, with a tentative D call TRBD2 (5 bases). Trimming cost V 3 bases and J 10 bases, with 17 bases left between them. Germline CDR1 is SGHTS and CDR2 is YDEGEE. The CDR3 length is 13 residues. DNA of the CDR3: TGTGCCAGCAGCTACCGGTCGCGCGGGTATCAGTACTTC. Amino acids: CASSYRSRGYQYF.

The chain joins TRBV18 to TRBJ1-4; tentatively, D is TRBD1 (6 bases). V dropped 6 bases and J dropped 4 bases, with 15 bases sitting between them. Germline V gene lookup returns CDR1 KGHSH and CDR2 LQKENI. This CDR3 has 15 amino acids. The CDR3 DNA is TGTGCCAGCTCTTCCGGACAGATGAGTAATGAAAAACTGTTTTTT. It encodes CASSSGQMSNEKLFF.

V usage is TRBV10-3 and J usage is TRBJ2-7, with TRBD1 matching over 8 bases. CDR3 size: 16 residues. The V segment lost 2 bases and the J segment 5 bases; nucleotides outside the gene matches: 11. CDR1 is ENHRY and CDR2 is SYGVKD in the germline V gene. The CDR3 protein is CAISEDIWTGINEQYF. CDR3 in DNA: TGTGCCATCAGTGAGGATATATGGACAGGGATCAACGAGCAGTACTTC.

This chain uses TRBV29-1 with TRBJ1-1; 7 bases agree with TRBD1. V dropped 3 bases and J dropped 1; count of bases not matched to a gene: 2. The CDR3 is made up of 13 amino acids. From germline, CDR1 is SQVTM and CDR2 ANQGSEA. The CDR3 loop reads CSVDRTGNTEAFF. The CDR3 DNA sequence: TGCAGCGTTGATCGGACAGGGAACACTGAAGCTTTCTTT.

This chain connects TRBV6-1 to TRBJ1-1, with no clear D. The germline gives CDR1 MNHNS, CDR2 SASEGT. V was cut by 2 bases and J by 3 bases, with 10 bases left in between. The length of the CDR3 is 14 residues. This chain's CDR3 is CASSESGVYTEAFF. Here the CDR3 DNA reads TGTGCCAGCAGTGAAAGCGGAGTCTACACTGAAGCTTTCTTT.

This CDR3 reads CASSGSGQASSYEQYF. In nucleotides, the CDR3 is TGTGCCAGCAGTGGGTCCGGACAGGCGAGCTCCTACGAGCAGTACTTC. This chain links TRBV25-1 with TRBJ2-7, with 7 bases matching TRBD1. Germline CDR1 reads MGHDK; CDR2 reads SYGVNS. V was pared by 4 bases and J by 0 bases, with 9 bases of the junction left unmatched. The CDR3 spans 16 residues.

The J gene is TRBJ1-5, the V gene TRBV7-2; TRBD1 agrees at 8 bases. From germline, CDR1 is SGHTA and CDR2 FQGNSA. The CDR3 runs 13 residues. J was trimmed by 6 bases and V by 9 bases; bases with no gene match: 7. This CDR3 reads CASGRGRSQPQHF. The CDR3 bases are TGTGCCAGTGGCAGGGGGCGAAGTCAGCCCCAGCATTTT.

The count of this clone is one. The chain couples TRBV18 to TRBJ1-1, with TRBD1 matching 7 bases. J was trimmed by 1 base and V by 2 bases; bases with no gene match: 7. The CDR3 runs 16 residues. Germline loops: CDR1 KGHSH, CDR2 LQKENI. This chain's CDR3 is CASSPGFDRENTEAFF. The CDR3, as DNA: TGTGCCAGCTCACCAGGCTTCGACAGGGAGAACACTGAAGCTTTCTTT.

This rearrangement joins TRBV9 to TRBJ1-1; 7 bases agree with TRBD1. The V and J ends lost 0 bases and 1 base, in that order; junction bases with no gene match: 3. Germline CDR1 is SGDLS and CDR2 is YYNGEE. The CDR3 spans 15 residues. The DNA for the CDR3 is TGTGCCAGCAGCGTAGATCAGGGGGAGAACACTGAAGCTTTCTTT. It specifies CASSVDQGENTEAFF. Supplemented by reference TRBV9 and TRBJ1-1, the full variable domain reads DSGVTQTPKHLITATGQRVTLRCSPRSGDLSVYWYQQSLDQGLQFLIQYYNGEERAKGNILERFSAQQFPDLHSELNLSSLELGDSALYFCASSVDQGENTEAFFGQGTRLTVV.

This sequence joins TRBV18 and TRBJ2-7; TRBD2 is a possible D gene (6 bases). Germline CDR1 is KGHSH and CDR2 is LQKENI. This CDR3 has 13 amino acids. Trimming removed 4 bases at V and 6 bases at J, with 13 bases between. CDR3 protein: CASSREVVLEQYF. In DNA, the CDR3 is TGTGCCAGCTCACGGGAGGTCGTCCTCGAGCAGTACTTC.